This passage covers 31 T cell receptor beta chains from one sample sequenced in a study of PD-L1 blockade in urothelial cancer. Time point given: peripheral blood 6 weeks after treatment start. Here immunoSEQ multiplex PCR was the method, and the copy in TCRdb shows in-frame clones only, minus some. Of around 46,000 clones in the sample, 82% are singletons; the top ten hold approximately 13%. This specimen was PBMCs, taken around atezolizumab (anti-PD-L1) treatment. Every receptor here comes from a man in his 60s with urothelial cancer.

V is TRBV9 and J is TRBJ1-2; weak D call: TRBD1 (6 bases). This CDR3 is built from 13 residues. V lost 4 bases and J 5 bases, leaving 12 bases between the germline ends. The germline CDR1 and CDR2 sequences are SGDLS and YYNGEE. CDR3 residues: CASSTHRDYGYTF. DNA for the CDR3: TGTGCCAGCAGCACCCACAGGGATTATGGCTACACCTTC.

The rearrangement links TRBV19 to TRBJ1-6; D may be TRBD1 (5 bases). This CDR3 contains 13 residues. V gave up 4 bases and J gave up 8 bases, with 9 bases separating them. Per the germline V gene, CDR1 is LNHDA and CDR2 is SQIVND (reference sequence). The CDR3 spells CASSTTGDSPLHF. DNA of the CDR3: TGTGCCAGTAGTACCACGGGGGATTCACCCCTCCACTTT.

In regard to this clone: In the same sample, other DNA sequences code for this CDR3. V gene TRBV5-1 combines with J gene TRBJ2-1; D uncertain. The CDR3 is made up of 11 amino acids. Germline V gene sequence: CDR1 SGHRS, CDR2 YFSETQ. Trimming took off 0 bases at V and 9 bases at J, with 4 bases between the two ends. For the CDR3, the DNA is TGCGCCAGCAGCTTGGGCGGTGAGCAGTTCTTC. The encoded protein is CASSLGGEQFF.

V usage is TRBV7-9 and J usage is TRBJ2-3; D may be TRBD2 (5 bases). CDR3 size: 14 residues. CDR1 SEHNR and CDR2 FQNEAQ come from the germline V gene (reference sequence). V lost 3 bases and J 6 bases, leaving 13 bases between the germline ends. The CDR3 region is CASSLTGSGDTQYF. The CDR3 DNA reads TGTGCCAGCAGCTTGACGGGATCGGGGGATACGCAGTATTTT.

In DNA, the CDR3 is TGTGCCAGCAGGGGCGACAGGGTAAATGAAAAACTGTTTTTT. Encoded protein: CASRGDRVNEKLFF. This rearrangement joins TRBV6-1 to TRBJ1-4; 7 nucleotides match TRBD1. This CDR3 is built from 14 residues. The trim removed 6 bases at V and 5 bases at J, leaving 6 bases unmatched. In germline, CDR1 is MNHNS, CDR2 SASEGT.

This clone was observed many times. This rearrangement joins TRBV6-5 to TRBJ2-7; 7 nucleotides align to TRBD1. With 6 bases clipped from V and 2 bases from J, the junction kept 7 bases outside the gene matches. CDR3 length: 14 residues. The germline gives CDR1 MNHEY, CDR2 SVGAGI. CDR3 sequence: CASSPDRTTYEQYF. CDR3 DNA sequence: TGTGCCAGCAGCCCGGACAGGACAACCTACGAGCAGTACTTC.

The CDR3 spells CASSDLQGSNIQYF. The DNA of the CDR3 is TGTGCCAGCAGTGATCTACAGGGGAGTAACATTCAGTACTTC. The V gene is TRBV28, the J gene TRBJ2-4, with 7 bases aligning to TRBD1. Per the germline V gene, CDR1 is MDHEN and CDR2 is SYDVKM. The V and J ends lost 5 bases and 7 bases, in that order; junction bases with no gene match: 8. This CDR3 is built from 14 residues. Supplemented by reference TRBV28 and TRBJ2-4, the full variable domain reads DVKVTQSSRYLVKRTGEKVFLECVQDMDHENMFWYRQDPGLGLRLIYFSYDVKMKEKGDIPEGYSVSREKKERFSLILESASTNQTSMYLCASSDLQGSNIQYFGAGTRLSVL.

V and J are TRBV18 and TRBJ2-3; 7 positions match TRBD2. The germline V gene has CDR1 KGHSH and CDR2 LQKENI. This CDR3 is 16 amino acids long. The V segment lost 0 bases and the J segment 0 bases; nucleotides outside the gene matches: 3. This chain's CDR3 is CASSPPAGVSTDTQYF. CDR3 DNA: TGTGCCAGCTCACCACCGGCGGGAGTTAGCACAGATACGCAGTATTTT.

V and J are TRBV29-1 and TRBJ2-1, with TRBD1 matching over 9 bases. The CDR3 totals 14 residues. With V trimmed by 4 bases and J by 6 bases, 7 bases remained unmatched. The germline gives CDR1 SQVTM, CDR2 ANQGSEA. CDR3 sequence: CSVVGTGSINEQFF. The CDR3 DNA reads as TGCAGCGTTGTAGGGACAGGGAGCATCAATGAGCAGTTCTTC.

This chain uses TRBV6-4 with TRBJ2-2, with D possibly matching TRBD2 (6 bases). Trimming pared 10 bases from V and 4 bases from J, leaving 10 bases between. CDR3 size: 12 residues. CDR1 is MRHNA and CDR2 is SNTAGT in the germline V gene. Here the CDR3 DNA reads TGTGCCACGGGGGTGCCCACCGGGGAGCTGTTTTTT. It codes for CATGVPTGELFF.

Only one count was recorded for this clone. The chain carries TRBV7-2 and TRBJ1-2, with no clear D. CDR3 size: 13 residues. Trimming cost V 1 base and J 6 bases, with 9 bases left between them. Germline values: CDR1 SGHTA, CDR2 FQGNSA. This CDR3 reads CASSLGWAHGYTF. For the CDR3, the DNA is TGTGCCAGCAGCTTAGGATGGGCGCATGGCTACACCTTC.

V gene TRBV15 combines with J gene TRBJ1-4; 8 nucleotides agree with TRBD1. The germline CDR1 and CDR2 sequences are LNHNV and YYDKDF (reference sequence). There are 17 residues in the CDR3. V shed 0 bases, J shed 7 bases, and the junction held 10 bases outside the gene matches. The CDR3 DNA is TGTGCCACCAGCAGAGACCCACCAGGGGGCGTAGGTGAAAAACTGTTTTTT. Translation: CATSRDPPGGVGEKLFF. The full variable domain, rest sourced from reference TRBV15 and TRBJ1-4, is DAMVIQNPRYQVTQFGKPVTLSCSQTLNHNVMYWYQQKSSQAPKLLFHYYDKDFNNEADTPDNFQSRRPNTSFCFLDIRSPGLGDTAMYLCATSRDPPGGVGEKLFFGSGTQLSVL.

This clone was recorded only once. The V gene is TRBV4-1, the J gene TRBJ1-1; the match to TRBD1 covers 8 bases. The CDR3 spans 16 residues. Per the germline V gene, CDR1 is MGHRA and CDR2 is YSYEKL. V trimming: 2 bases; J trimming: 2 bases; junction bases outside the gene matches: 7. CDR3 coding DNA: TGCGCCAGCAGCCAATCGGGAGACAGGGGAAACACTGAAGCTTTCTTT. The encoded protein is CASSQSGDRGNTEAFF.

The chain links TRBV5-5 to TRBJ2-7; D remains ambiguous. Germline V gene lookup returns CDR1 SGHKS and CDR2 YYEKEE (reference sequence). With 0 bases removed from V and 3 bases from J, the gap between germline ends came to 4 bases. This CDR3 spans 12 amino acids. The CDR3 here is CASSLELYEQYF. The CDR3 DNA is TGTGCCAGCAGCTTGGAACTCTACGAGCAGTACTTC.

This clone was detected only once. The V call is TRBV4-1, the J call TRBJ2-7; D is unclear. The V gene lost 0 bases and the J gene lost 0 bases, with 12 bases spanning the gap. Germline V gene data show CDR1 as MGHRA and CDR2 as YSYEKL. The CDR3 is made up of 16 amino acids. This CDR3 reads CASSQDPTLTSYEQYF. The CDR3 bases are TGCGCCAGCAGCCAAGACCCGACTTTGACCTCCTACGAGCAGTACTTC.

This sequence joins TRBV18 and TRBJ2-1; TRBD2 aligns across 10 bases. V gave up 3 bases and J gave up 8 bases; unmatched junction bases: 7. Germline values: CDR1 KGHSH, CDR2 LQKENI. The CDR3 has 15 amino acids. In DNA form, the CDR3 reads TGTGCCAGCTCACCCACTAGCGGGAATAGAGATGAGCAGTTCTTC. Translating it yields CASSPTSGNRDEQFF.

This chain's CDR3 is CASSLGEASTDTQYF. The CDR3 DNA follows: TGCGCCAGCAGCTTAGGCGAGGCTAGCACAGATACGCAGTATTTT. This chain connects TRBV5-1 to TRBJ2-3; D not resolved. This CDR3 has 15 amino acids. Looked up from germline, CDR1 is SGHRS and CDR2 is YFSETQ. V dropped 2 bases and J dropped 0 bases, with 10 bases sitting between them.

The chain joins TRBV30 to TRBJ2-7, with D possibly TRBD1 on 5 matching bases. V was pared by 4 bases and J by 0 bases, with 7 bases between. The CDR3 covers 12 residues. The germline V gene encodes CDR1 GTSNPN and CDR2 SVGIG (reference sequence). The CDR3 DNA sequence: TGTGCCTGGACAGGGAACTCCTACGAGCAGTACTTC. Translating gives CAWTGNSYEQYF.

DNA for the CDR3: TGTGCCAGCAGTTTATCGTATAGGGAGGGTTCACCCCTCCACTTT. Translation: CASSLSYREGSPLHF. The chain combines TRBV27 with TRBJ1-6; D is uncertain. Germline-derived CDR1 and CDR2 are MNHEY and SMNVEV (reference sequence). The ends were cut back, 0 bases at V and 9 bases at J, with 12 bases in the middle. This CDR3 has 15 amino acids.

The rearrangement links TRBV10-3 to TRBJ2-7; D perhaps matches TRBD1 (6 bases). Trimming removed 7 bases from V and 3 bases from J, with 7 bases in between. CDR3 length equals 11 residues. Germline V gene sequence: CDR1 ENHRY, CDR2 SYGVKD. The CDR3: CAIKGDYEQYF. The CDR3 bases are TGTGCCATCAAGGGGGACTACGAGCAGTACTTC.

This clone was observed a single time. The V gene is TRBV2, the J gene TRBJ1-1; D call uncertain. The CDR3 sequence is 12 residues long. V was clipped by 1 base and J by 8 bases, with 8 bases between them. CDR1 is SNHLY and CDR2 is FYNNEI in the germline V gene. CDR3 sequence: CASSEGRAEAFF. For the CDR3, the DNA is TGTGCCAGCAGTGAAGGGAGAGCGGAAGCTTTCTTT.

This sequence joins TRBV6-5 and TRBJ1-3; TRBD1 matches at 10 bases. Per germline, CDR1 MNHEY and CDR2 SVGAGI. V dropped 7 bases and J dropped 4; count of bases not matched to a gene: 4. CDR3 length: 14 residues. CDR3 residues: CASKPTGGGNTIYF. CDR3 nucleotide sequence: TGTGCCAGCAAACCGACAGGGGGCGGAAACACCATATATTTT.

The rearrangement joins TRBV27 to TRBJ1-4; no clear D gene. The V and J ends lost 1 base and 0 bases respectively, with 15 bases between them. The CDR3 is 18 amino acids. Germline V gives CDR1 MNHEY, CDR2 SMNVEV (reference sequence). In nucleotides, the CDR3 is TGTGCCAGCAGTTTATTTACACGCACCAAATCAACTAATGAAAAACTGTTTTTT. This encodes CASSLFTRTKSTNEKLFF.

The gene calls are TRBV21-1 and TRBJ2-5; TRBD2 is the table's D call, not checked against the DNA. TRBV21-1 is classified as a pseudogene. This CDR3 comprises 14 residues. The CDR3 sequence: CASSGGGNQETQYF. The DNA of the CDR3 is TGTGCCAGCAGCGGCGGGGGAAACCAAGAGACCCAGTACTTC.

A word on this clone: It is unclear where the CDR3 begins or ends on the DNA, so no DNA is shown, and the CDR3 is as TCRdb lists it. The J gene is TRBJ2-1, the V gene TRBV29-1; TRBD2 reflects the table's D call only, with no check against the DNA. Germline lookup yields CDR1 SQVTM and CDR2 ANQGSEA. A total of 17 residues make up the CDR3, ends included. The CDR3 sequence is CSVFWQTLTTSYNEQFF.

This clone has a handful of counts. The V call is TRBV19, the J call TRBJ2-2, with TRBD2 matching over 8 bases. This CDR3 comprises 17 residues. The trim removed 4 bases at V and 1 base at J, leaving 8 bases unmatched. Germline V gene data show CDR1 as LNHDA and CDR2 as SQIVND (reference sequence). The CDR3 here is CASSSRIGGGNTGELFF. The CDR3 DNA reads TGTGCCAGTAGTAGTCGAATCGGGGGGGGGAACACCGGGGAGCTGTTTTTT.

The chain combines TRBV14 with TRBJ2-4, with 8 nucleotides matching TRBD1. Germline V CDR1 and CDR2: SGHDN, FVKESK. This CDR3 comprises 17 residues. Trimming removed 5 bases from V and 6 bases from J; junction bases left unmatched: 15. The CDR3: CASSGDRRPGRGNIQYF. CDR3 nucleotide sequence: TGTGCCAGCAGCGGGGACAGGAGGCCCGGTAGGGGAAACATTCAGTACTTC.

This clone was seen only a few times. This rearrangement joins TRBV28 to TRBJ1-2; D remains unclear. With 8 bases removed from V and 8 bases from J, the gap between germline ends came to 18 bases. The V gene's germline CDR1 is MDHEN and CDR2 SYDVKM. The CDR3 covers 13 residues. The CDR3 nucleotides are TGTGCCAGCGAGGGATTAAGCGCTCCAGGCTACACCTTC. Its protein product is CASEGLSAPGYTF.

The V gene is TRBV6-5, the J gene TRBJ2-1; 7 nucleotides line up with TRBD1. Looked up from germline, CDR1 is MNHEY and CDR2 is SVGAGI. V shed 6 bases, J shed 4 bases, and the junction held 6 bases outside the gene matches. This CDR3 comprises 14 residues. The DNA of the CDR3 is TGTGCCAGCAGACAGGCAGGGGGATACAATGAGCAGTTCTTC. Translated: CASRQAGGYNEQFF.

CDR3 amino acids: CASRTGIAGELFF. CDR3 coding DNA: TGTGCCAGCAGAACAGGGATTGCCGGGGAGCTGTTTTTT. The gene calls are TRBV2 and TRBJ2-2, with D possibly being TRBD1 (6 bases). Trimming stripped 6 bases from V and 6 bases from J, with 11 bases between. This CDR3 region has 13 residues. Germline lookup yields CDR1 SNHLY and CDR2 FYNNEI.

V usage is TRBV10-2 and J usage is TRBJ2-7; TRBD1 matches 7 bases. Trimming took 10 bases from V and 4 from J; bases not matched to a gene: 16. The CDR3 sequence is 15 residues long. The germline V gene encodes CDR1 WSHSY and CDR2 SAAADI. The CDR3 loop reads CATRQGGPPGYEQYF. The DNA for the CDR3 is TGCGCCACTCGCCAAGGGGGCCCCCCTGGTTACGAGCAGTACTTC.